The 18 T cell receptor beta chains given below trace back to one sample, sequenced in a study of CD8 T cells in Susac syndrome. Reverse transcription used roughly 0.5 to 1 ug RNA and random hexamers. TCRdb re-analysed the immunoSEQ multiplex PCR reads in MiXCR, keeping a single row per CDR3 protein. The data hold 150,000 to 200,000 distinct CDR3 sequences, with roughly 95% observed a single time. The material sequenced was CD8+ T cells from PBMCs. These receptors came from a human donor with multiple sclerosis.

The chain has TRBV4-1 and TRBJ2-1; D not resolved. This CDR3 spans 15 amino acids. V lost 3 bases, J lost 1 base, and 10 bases lay in between. CDR1 is MGHRA and CDR2 is YSYEKL in the germline V gene. The chain's CDR3 is CASSHVQASYNEQFF. CDR3 bases: TGCGCCAGCAGCCATGTCCAGGCATCCTACAATGAGCAGTTCTTC.

V is TRBV6-5 and J is TRBJ1-2; no reliable D call. The germline CDR1 and CDR2 sequences are MNHEY and SVGAGI. The V gene lost 5 bases and the J gene lost 7 bases, with 8 bases spanning the gap. The CDR3 consists of 11 residues. CDR3 loop: CASSTTSGYTF. The CDR3 DNA follows: TGTGCCAGCAGTACCACAAGTGGCTACACCTTC.

The J gene is TRBJ2-1, the V gene TRBV29-1; no clear D. The CDR3 covers 14 residues. The germline V gene has CDR1 SQVTM and CDR2 ANQGSEA. Between the trimmed V and J ends, which lost 6 bases and 4 bases, there was a span of 16 bases. The CDR3 coding sequence is TGCAGCGTGCCCACTCAAGCCACTTACAATGAGCAGTTCTTC. This translates into CSVPTQATYNEQFF.

The chain has TRBV2 and TRBJ2-1; 9 nucleotides match TRBD2. J was trimmed by 2 bases and V by 0 bases; bases with no gene match: 2. Germline V gives CDR1 SNHLY, CDR2 FYNNEI. The CDR3 spans 16 residues. CDR3 sequence: CASSEAPSGAYNEQFF. The CDR3 DNA is TGTGCCAGCAGTGAAGCTCCTAGCGGGGCCTACAATGAGCAGTTCTTC.

The V and J genes are TRBV20-1 and TRBJ2-1; no definite D call. Germline CDR1 reads DFQATT; CDR2 reads SNEGSKA (reference sequence). The CDR3 sequence is 16 residues long. Deletions cut 4 bases from V and 1 base from J, with 17 bases between. CDR3 in amino acids: CSATPRWLHSYNEQFF. The CDR3 DNA reads as TGCAGTGCTACACCCCGCTGGCTACATTCCTACAATGAGCAGTTCTTC.

This chain connects TRBV20-1 to TRBJ2-7; TRBD2 might be the D (7 bases). V was trimmed by 6 bases and J by 1 base, leaving 28 bases between them. The CDR3 sequence is 18 residues long. Germline-derived CDR1 and CDR2 are DFQATT and SNEGSKA (reference sequence). The DNA of the CDR3 is TGCAGTGCCCAAAGTTTCGGGGGGCTGAGTGTACCTTCCTACGAGCAGTACTTC. This translates into CSAQSFGGLSVPSYEQYF.

The chain carries TRBV27 and TRBJ2-1; 8 bases map to TRBD2. V trimming: 3 bases; J trimming: 0 bases; junction bases outside the gene matches: 1. The CDR3 runs 15 residues. Looked up from germline, CDR1 is MNHEY and CDR2 is SMNVEV (reference sequence). CDR3 loop: CASSFGGGSYNEQFF. The CDR3 DNA sequence: TGTGCCAGCAGTTTCGGGGGGGGCTCCTACAATGAGCAGTTCTTC.

The gene calls are TRBV5-6 and TRBJ2-7; 10 nucleotides align to TRBD1. The CDR3 extends over 14 amino acids. The junction had 4 bases not matched to a gene; V was cut back by 4 bases and J by 3 bases. Germline values: CDR1 SGHDT, CDR2 YYEEEE. CDR3 nucleotides: TGTGCCAGCAGCGCCGGGACAGGGGTCTACGAGCAGTACTTC. Translating it yields CASSAGTGVYEQYF.

This rearrangement joins TRBV30 to TRBJ2-1, with a tentative D call TRBD1 (6 bases). CDR3 size: 15 residues. The V and J ends lost 1 base and 8 bases respectively, with 18 bases between them. Germline CDR1 GTSNPN, CDR2 SVGIG (reference sequence). The CDR3 region has the DNA TGTGCCTGGAGTGGCGCAGGGGCCCCCCACGATGAGCAGTTCTTC. Residues: CAWSGAGAPHDEQFF.

The chain is built from TRBV19 and TRBJ2-7, with D possibly matching TRBD2 (5 bases). Germline V gene data show CDR1 as LNHDA and CDR2 as SQIVND (reference sequence). V dropped 6 bases and J dropped 7 bases, with 10 bases sitting between them. CDR3 length equals 11 residues. CDR3 nucleotides: TGTGCCAGTAGGGACTCCATGGAGCAGTACTTC. Translation gives CASRDSMEQYF. The full variable domain, completed using reference TRBV19 and TRBJ2-7, is DGGITQSPKYLFRKEGQNVTLSCEQNLNHDAMYWYRQDPGQGLRLIYYSQIVNDFQKGDIAEGYSVSREKKESFPLTVTSAQKNPTAFYLCASRDSMEQYFGPGTRLTVT.

The V and J genes are TRBV6-2 or TRBV6-3 and TRBJ1-1; D is uncertain. This CDR3 contains 15 residues. V dropped 2 bases and J dropped 2 bases, with 12 bases sitting between them. Per germline, CDR1 MNHEY and CDR2 SVGEGT. The DNA for the CDR3 is TGTGCCAGCAGTTACCTGGGAGGGATCAACACTGAAGCTTTCTTT. Amino acid sequence: CASSYLGGINTEAFF.

The CDR3 protein is CSALQGYNQPQHF. The CDR3 DNA reads as TGCAGTGCTCTACAGGGGTACAATCAGCCCCAGCATTTT. The chain uses TRBV20-1 and TRBJ1-5; the match to TRBD1 covers 7 bases. V trimming: 5 bases; J trimming: 3 bases; junction bases outside the gene matches: 4. Germline CDR1 reads DFQATT; CDR2 reads SNEGSKA (reference sequence). The CDR3 sequence is 13 residues long.

The chain is built from TRBV27 and TRBJ2-7; 8 nucleotides line up with TRBD2. V dropped 0 bases and J dropped 6; count of bases not matched to a gene: 1. Germline loops: CDR1 MNHEY, CDR2 SMNVEV (reference sequence). The CDR3 sequence is 13 residues long. CDR3 DNA sequence: TGTGCCAGCAGTTTATCAGCGGGGGCCGAGCAGTACTTC. This encodes CASSLSAGAEQYF.

The gene calls are TRBV7-9 and TRBJ2-4; D is ambiguous. V lost 2 bases to trimming and J lost 4 bases, with 6 bases between them. The CDR3 consists of 13 residues. Germline V lookup: CDR1 SEHNR, CDR2 FQNEAQ (reference sequence). CDR3 sequence: CASSLYSKNIQYF. The CDR3 DNA is TGTGCCAGCAGCTTATACAGTAAAAACATTCAGTACTTC.

The chain joins TRBV19 to TRBJ1-2; TRBD1 matches at 8 bases. Germline assignment: CDR1 LNHDA and CDR2 SQIVND (reference sequence). Germline trimming cut 0 bases from V and 6 bases from J; bases unmatched to any gene: 9. The CDR3 covers 16 residues. The CDR3, as DNA: TGTGCCAGTAGTATAGAACCAGGGGGCGATGCGGATGGCTACACCTTC. Residues: CASSIEPGGDADGYTF.

V is TRBV24-1 and J is TRBJ2-3; 9 bases match TRBD1. Trimming took 4 bases from V and 3 from J; bases not matched to a gene: 16. The CDR3 is 19 residues long. Germline CDR1 KGHDR, CDR2 SFDVKD. The CDR3 loop is CATSDTESRSGQGTDTQYF. The CDR3 DNA is TGTGCCACCAGTGACACCGAGAGCCGATCGGGACAGGGTACAGATACGCAGTATTTT.

This rearrangement joins TRBV16 to TRBJ1-3, with D unclear. Between the trimmed V and J ends, which lost 1 base and 0 bases, there was a span of 10 bases. The germline CDR1 and CDR2 sequences are KGHSY and FQNENV. This CDR3 comprises 16 residues. The CDR3 reads CASSQFVDLSGNTIYF. In nucleotides, the CDR3 is TGTGCCAGCAGCCAATTTGTTGACCTCTCTGGAAACACCATATATTTT.

The chain is built from TRBV12-3 or TRBV12-4 and TRBJ2-4; 14 nucleotides agree with TRBD2. The CDR3 has 16 residues. The V segment lost 8 bases and the J segment 8 bases; nucleotides outside the gene matches: 11. CDR3: CASLGGTSGSWDIQYF. CDR3 in DNA: TGTGCCAGCCTGGGGGGGACTAGCGGGAGTTGGGACATTCAGTACTTC.